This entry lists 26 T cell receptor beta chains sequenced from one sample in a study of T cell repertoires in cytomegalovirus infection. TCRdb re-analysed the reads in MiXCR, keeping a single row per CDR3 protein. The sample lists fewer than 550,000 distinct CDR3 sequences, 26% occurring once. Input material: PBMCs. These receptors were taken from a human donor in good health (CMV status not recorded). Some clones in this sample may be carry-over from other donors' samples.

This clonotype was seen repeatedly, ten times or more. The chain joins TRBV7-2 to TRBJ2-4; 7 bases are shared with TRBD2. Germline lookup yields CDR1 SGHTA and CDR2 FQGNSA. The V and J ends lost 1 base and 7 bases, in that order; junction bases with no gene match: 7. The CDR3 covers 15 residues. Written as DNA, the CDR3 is TGTGCCAGCAGCTTAGTGGCGGGAGATCGGAACATTCAGTACTTC. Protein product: CASSLVAGDRNIQYF. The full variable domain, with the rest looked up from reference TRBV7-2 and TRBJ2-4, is GAGVSQSPSNKVTEKGKDVELRCDPISGHTALYWYRQSLGQGLEFLIYFQGNSAPDKSGLPSDRFSAERTGGSVSTLTIQRTQQEDSAVYLCASSLVAGDRNIQYFGAGTRLSVL.

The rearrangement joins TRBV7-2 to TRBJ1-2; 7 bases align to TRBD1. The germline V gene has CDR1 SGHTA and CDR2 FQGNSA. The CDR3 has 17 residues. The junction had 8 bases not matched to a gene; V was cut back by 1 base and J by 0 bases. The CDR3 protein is CASSLVVGGAPNYGYTF. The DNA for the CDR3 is TGTGCCAGCAGCTTAGTGGTAGGGGGCGCCCCTAACTATGGCTACACCTTC. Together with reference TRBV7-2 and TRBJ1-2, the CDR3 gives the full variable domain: GAGVSQSPSNKVTEKGKDVELRCDPISGHTALYWYRQSLGQGLEFLIYFQGNSAPDKSGLPSDRFSAERTGGSVSTLTIQRTQQEDSAVYLCASSLVVGGAPNYGYTFGSGTRLTVV.

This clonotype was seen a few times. The CDR3 here is CASGSLGGNTNYGYTF. In nucleotides, the CDR3 is TGTGCCAGTGGCTCGTTGGGGGGGAATACTAACTATGGCTACACCTTC. The chain carries TRBV19 and TRBJ1-2; D is perhaps TRBD1 (5 bases). The germline CDR1 and CDR2 sequences are LNHDA and SQIVND (reference sequence). The germline V and J ends were trimmed by 8 bases and 0 bases, with 19 bases remaining between them. This CDR3 region has 16 residues.

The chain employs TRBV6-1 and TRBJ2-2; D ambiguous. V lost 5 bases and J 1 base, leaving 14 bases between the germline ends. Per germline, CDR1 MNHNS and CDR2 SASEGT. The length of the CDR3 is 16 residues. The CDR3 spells CASSSWSLGNTGELFF. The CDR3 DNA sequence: TGTGCCAGCAGTAGCTGGAGTTTAGGGAACACCGGGGAGCTGTTTTTT.

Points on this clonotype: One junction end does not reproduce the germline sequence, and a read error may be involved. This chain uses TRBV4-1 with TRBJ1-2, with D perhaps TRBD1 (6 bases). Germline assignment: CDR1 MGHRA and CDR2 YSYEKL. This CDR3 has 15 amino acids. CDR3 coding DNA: TGTGCCAGCAGCCAAGATGAACAGGGCGGCTATGGCTACACCTTC. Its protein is CASSQDEQGGYGYTF.

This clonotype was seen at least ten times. Here the CDR3 reads CASSQYQETQYF. CDR3 coding DNA: TGTGCCAGCAGCCAGTACCAAGAGACCCAGTACTTC. V gene TRBV7-2 combines with J gene TRBJ2-5; D unresolved. In germline, CDR1 is SGHTA, CDR2 FQGNSA. V was clipped by 5 bases and J by 0 bases, with 4 bases between them. The CDR3 contains 12 residues.

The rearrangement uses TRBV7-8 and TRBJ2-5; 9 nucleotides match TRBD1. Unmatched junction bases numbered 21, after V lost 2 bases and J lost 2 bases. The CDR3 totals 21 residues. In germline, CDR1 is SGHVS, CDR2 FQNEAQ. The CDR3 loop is CASSLPRTRSGQGRGQETQYF. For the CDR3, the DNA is TGTGCCAGCAGCTTACCCCGCACCCGCTCCGGACAGGGGAGGGGTCAAGAGACCCAGTACTTC.

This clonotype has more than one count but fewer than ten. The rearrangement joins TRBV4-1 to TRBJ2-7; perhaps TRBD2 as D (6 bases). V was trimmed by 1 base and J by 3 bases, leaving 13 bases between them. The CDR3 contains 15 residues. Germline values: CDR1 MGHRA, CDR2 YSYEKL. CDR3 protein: CASSQVEPGDYEQYF. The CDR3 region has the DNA TGCGCCAGCAGCCAAGTCGAACCGGGAGACTACGAGCAGTACTTC.

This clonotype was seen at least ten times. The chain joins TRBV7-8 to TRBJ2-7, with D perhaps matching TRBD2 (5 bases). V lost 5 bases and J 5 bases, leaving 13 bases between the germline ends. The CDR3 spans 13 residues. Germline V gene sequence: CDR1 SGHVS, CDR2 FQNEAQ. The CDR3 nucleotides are TGTGCCAGCAGCCCTCCGGGGTTCGACGAGCAGTACTTC. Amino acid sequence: CASSPPGFDEQYF.

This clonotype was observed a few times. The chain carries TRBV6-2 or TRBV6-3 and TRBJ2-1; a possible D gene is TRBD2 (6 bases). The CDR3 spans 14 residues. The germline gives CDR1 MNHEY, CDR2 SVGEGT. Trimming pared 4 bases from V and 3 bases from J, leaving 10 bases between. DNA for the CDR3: TGTGCCAGCAGTTGGGGACTCCTCTACAATGAGCAGTTCTTC. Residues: CASSWGLLYNEQFF.

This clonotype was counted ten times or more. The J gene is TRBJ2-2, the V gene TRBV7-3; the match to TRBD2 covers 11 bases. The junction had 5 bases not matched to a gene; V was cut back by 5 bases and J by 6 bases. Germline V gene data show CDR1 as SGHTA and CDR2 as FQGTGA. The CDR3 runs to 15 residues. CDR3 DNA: TGTGCCAGCAGCATACTAGCGGGAGTGGCCGGGGAGCTGTTTTTT. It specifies CASSILAGVAGELFF.

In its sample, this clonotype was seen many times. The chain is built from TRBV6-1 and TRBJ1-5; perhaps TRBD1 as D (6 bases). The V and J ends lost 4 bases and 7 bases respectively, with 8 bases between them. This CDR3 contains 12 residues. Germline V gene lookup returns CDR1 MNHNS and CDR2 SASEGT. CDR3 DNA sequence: TGTGCCAGCAGTGTACAGGGCCAGCCCCAGCATTTT. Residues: CASSVQGQPQHF.

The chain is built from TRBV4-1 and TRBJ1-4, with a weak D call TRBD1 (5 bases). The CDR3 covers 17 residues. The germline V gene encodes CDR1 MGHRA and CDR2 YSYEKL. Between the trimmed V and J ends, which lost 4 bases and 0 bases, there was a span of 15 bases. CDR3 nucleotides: TGCGCCAGCAGCCTAGGGCTGGGGCATGCAACTAATGAAAAACTGTTTTTT. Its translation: CASSLGLGHATNEKLFF.

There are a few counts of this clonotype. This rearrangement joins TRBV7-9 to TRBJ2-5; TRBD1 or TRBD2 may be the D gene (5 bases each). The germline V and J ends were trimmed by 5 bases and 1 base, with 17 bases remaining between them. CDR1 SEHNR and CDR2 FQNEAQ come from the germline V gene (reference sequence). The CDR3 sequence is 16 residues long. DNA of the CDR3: TGTGCCAGCAGCCCCGAGGGGCAAGCCCTCCAAGAGACCCAGTACTTC. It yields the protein CASSPEGQALQETQYF.

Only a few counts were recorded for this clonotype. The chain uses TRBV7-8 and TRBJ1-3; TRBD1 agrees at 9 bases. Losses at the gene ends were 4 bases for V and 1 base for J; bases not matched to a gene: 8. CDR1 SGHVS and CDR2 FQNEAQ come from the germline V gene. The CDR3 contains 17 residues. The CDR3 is CASSSRLDRGSGNTIYF. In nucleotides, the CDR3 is TGTGCCAGCAGCTCTCGTCTCGACAGGGGGTCTGGAAACACCATATATTTT.

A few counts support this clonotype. CDR3 nucleotide sequence: TGTGCCAGCAGCCAAGACCCGGGGGGCTACGAGCAGTACTTC. Translation: CASSQDPGGYEQYF. This chain links TRBV4-2 with TRBJ2-7; 7 bases agree with TRBD2. V lost 0 bases, J lost 3 bases, and 2 bases stayed unmatched. Germline CDR1 reads LGHNA; CDR2 reads YNFKEQ. This CDR3 is 14 amino acids long.

CDR3 nucleotide sequence: TGTGCTAGTGGGGGGGGGAGCGGGAGCTATGAGCAGTTCTTC. Its protein product is CASGGGSGSYEQFF. The V call is TRBV12-5, the J call TRBJ2-1; 8 positions agree with TRBD2. CDR1 and CDR2 from the germline V gene are LGHNT and FRNRAP. The CDR3 length is 14 residues. Trimming removed 6 bases from V and 8 bases from J; junction bases left unmatched: 9.

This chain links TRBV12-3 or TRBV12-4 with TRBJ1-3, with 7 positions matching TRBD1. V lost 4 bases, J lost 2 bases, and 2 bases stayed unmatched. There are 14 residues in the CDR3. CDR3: CASSSGQTGNTIYF. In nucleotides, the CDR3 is TGTGCCAGCAGTTCGGGACAGACTGGAAACACCATATATTTT.

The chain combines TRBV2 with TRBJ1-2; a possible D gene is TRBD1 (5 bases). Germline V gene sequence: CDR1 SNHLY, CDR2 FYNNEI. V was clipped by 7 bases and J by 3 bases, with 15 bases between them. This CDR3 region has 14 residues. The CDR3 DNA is TGTGCCAGCAAAGGGGCAGCGGATTACTATGGCTACACCTTC. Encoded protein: CASKGAADYYGYTF.

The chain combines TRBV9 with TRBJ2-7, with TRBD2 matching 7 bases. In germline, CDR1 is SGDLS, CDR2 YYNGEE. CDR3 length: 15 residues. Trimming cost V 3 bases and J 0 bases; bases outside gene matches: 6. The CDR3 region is CASSAPRGDSYEQYV. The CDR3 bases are TGTGCCAGCAGCGCGCCTCGGGGGGACTCCTACGAGCAGTACGTC.

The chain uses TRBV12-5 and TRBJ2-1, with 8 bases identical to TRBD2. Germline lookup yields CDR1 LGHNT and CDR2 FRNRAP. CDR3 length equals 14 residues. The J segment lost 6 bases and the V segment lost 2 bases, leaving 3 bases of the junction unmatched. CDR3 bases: TGTGCTAGTGGTTTGACCGGGGGGGGCAATGAGCAGTTCTTC. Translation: CASGLTGGGNEQFF.

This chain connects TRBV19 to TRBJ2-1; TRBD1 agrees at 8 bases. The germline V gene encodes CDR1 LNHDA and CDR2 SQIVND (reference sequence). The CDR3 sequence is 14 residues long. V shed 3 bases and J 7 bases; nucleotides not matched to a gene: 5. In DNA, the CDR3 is TGTGCCAGTAGTATCCAGGGGGCGCGGAATGAGCAGTTCTTC. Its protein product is CASSIQGARNEQFF.

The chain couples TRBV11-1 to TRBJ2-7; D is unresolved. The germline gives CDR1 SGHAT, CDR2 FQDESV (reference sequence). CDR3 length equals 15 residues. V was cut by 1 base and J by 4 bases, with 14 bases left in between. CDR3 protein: CASSLGPGRQYEQYF. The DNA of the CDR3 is TGTGCCAGCAGCTTAGGCCCCGGACGGCAATACGAGCAGTACTTC. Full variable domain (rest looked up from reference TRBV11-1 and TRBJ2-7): EAEVAQSPRYKITEKSQAVAFWCDPISGHATLYWYRQILGQGPELLVQFQDESVVDDSQLPKDRFSAERLKGVDSTLKIQPAELGDSAMYLCASSLGPGRQYEQYFGPGTRLTVT.

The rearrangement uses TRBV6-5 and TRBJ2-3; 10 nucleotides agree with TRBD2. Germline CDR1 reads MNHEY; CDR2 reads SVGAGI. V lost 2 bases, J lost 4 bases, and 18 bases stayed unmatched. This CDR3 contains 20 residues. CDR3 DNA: TGTGCCAGCAGTTACCCACCTCTGGGTAGCGGGAGGTCTTTCGCAGATACGCAGTATTTT. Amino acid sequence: CASSYPPLGSGRSFADTQYF.

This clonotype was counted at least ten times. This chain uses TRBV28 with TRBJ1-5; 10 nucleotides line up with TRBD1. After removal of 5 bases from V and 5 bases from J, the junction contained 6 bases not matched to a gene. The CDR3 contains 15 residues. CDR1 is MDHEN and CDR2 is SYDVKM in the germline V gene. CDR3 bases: TGTGCCAGCAGTCCAGCGACAGGGGGCTATCAGCCCCAGCATTTT. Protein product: CASSPATGGYQPQHF.

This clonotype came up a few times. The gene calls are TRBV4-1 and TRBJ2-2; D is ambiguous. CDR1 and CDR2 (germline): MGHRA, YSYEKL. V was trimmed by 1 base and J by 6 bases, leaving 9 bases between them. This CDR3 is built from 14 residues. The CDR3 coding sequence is TGCGCCAGCAGCCAAGTCCTCTTACCCGGGGAGCTGTTTTTT. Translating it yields CASSQVLLPGELFF.